This entry is about one TCR beta chain. Methods used by the authors: Reference gene primer amplification gave nucleated cell count estimates. Method: immunoSEQ multiplex PCR; TCRdb's copy keeps in-frame clones and lacks some. V and J calls and clone size follow that table, whereas D and trimming were derived from the DNA. The sample has 300,000 to 450,000 clones, 70% to 90% seen once. This entry belongs to a study of blood T cell repertoires in COVID-19. Sequencing was carried out using peripheral blood. This clonotype was sampled from a woman aged 25 to 39 with COVID-19, enrolled during active disease.

CDR3 DNA: TGCGCCAGCAGCTCCACCGGGACTAGCGGGATAAGTGAGCAGTTCTTC. Its protein is CASSSTGTSGISEQFF. V and J are TRBV5-1 and TRBJ2-1; 13 bases agree with TRBD2. Germline CDR1 is SGHRS and CDR2 is YFSETQ. Trimming cost V 3 bases and J 9 bases; bases outside gene matches: 9. The CDR3 loop spans 16 amino acids.